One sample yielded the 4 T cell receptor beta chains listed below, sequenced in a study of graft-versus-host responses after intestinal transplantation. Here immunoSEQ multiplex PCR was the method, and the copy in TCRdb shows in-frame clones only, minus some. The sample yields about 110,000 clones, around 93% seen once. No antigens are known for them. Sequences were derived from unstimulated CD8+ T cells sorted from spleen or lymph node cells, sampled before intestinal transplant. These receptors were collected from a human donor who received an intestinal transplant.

CDR3 bases: TGTGCCAGCAGTTTCCCTAGCGCCTACGAGCAGTACTTC. Translation gives CASSFPSAYEQYF. V and J are TRBV28 and TRBJ2-7, with TRBD2 as a possible D gene (6 bases). Trimming removed 3 bases at V and 2 bases at J, with 8 bases between. The CDR3 runs 13 residues. Germline V gene data show CDR1 as MDHEN and CDR2 as SYDVKM.

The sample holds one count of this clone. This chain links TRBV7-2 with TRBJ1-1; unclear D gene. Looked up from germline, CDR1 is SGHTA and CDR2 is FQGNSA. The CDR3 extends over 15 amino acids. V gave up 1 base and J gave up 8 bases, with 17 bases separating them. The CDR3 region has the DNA TGTGCCAGCAGCTTAGGATTTGGAGGGCGGGGAGAAGCTTTCTTT. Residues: CASSLGFGGRGEAFF. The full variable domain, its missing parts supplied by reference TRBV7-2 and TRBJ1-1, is GAGVSQSPSNKVTEKGKDVELRCDPISGHTALYWYRQSLGQGLEFLIYFQGNSAPDKSGLPSDRFSAERTGGSVSTLTIQRTQQEDSAVYLCASSLGFGGRGEAFFGQGTRLTVV.

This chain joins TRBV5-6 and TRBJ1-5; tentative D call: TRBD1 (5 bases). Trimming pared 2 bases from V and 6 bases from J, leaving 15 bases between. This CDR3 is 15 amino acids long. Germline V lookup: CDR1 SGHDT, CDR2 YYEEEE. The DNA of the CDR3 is TGTGCCAGCAGCTTTGGGGGGGTCAATAGTCAGCCCCAGCATTTT. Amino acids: CASSFGGVNSQPQHF.

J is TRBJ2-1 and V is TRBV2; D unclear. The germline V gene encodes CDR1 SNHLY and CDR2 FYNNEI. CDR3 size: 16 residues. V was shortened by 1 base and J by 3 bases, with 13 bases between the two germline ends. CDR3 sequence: CASSEDVGKIYNEQFF. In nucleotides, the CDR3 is TGTGCCAGCAGTGAAGATGTGGGCAAAATCTACAATGAGCAGTTCTTC.